The rows below give T cell receptor beta chains drawn from one sample of a study of T cell changes during pregnancy in multiple sclerosis. The method was immunoSEQ multiplex PCR; TCRdb's version includes in-frame clones alone and lacks a portion of them. The data show 40,000 to 60,000 clones, with roughly 94% seen just once and less than 6% held by the top ten. The sequencing used CD8+ T cells from peripheral blood mononuclear cells, collected before pregnancy. The receptors stem from a female donor with multiple sclerosis, enrolled in a pregnancy study. Each CDR3 is given with its conserved first and last residue. Fields, in order: CDR3 length, V gene, J gene, clone size, D gene, CDR3 DNA, CDR3 protein. The D gene is left open where the match is weak. For some rows the clone size is stated as once, few or many, or as a class when expanded; others skip it.

11	TRBV7-9	TRBJ1-1	-	-	TGTGCCAGCAGCTTAGTGGAGGAAGCTTTCTTT	CASSLVEEAFF
15	TRBV4-1	TRBJ2-7	-	TRBD1	TGCGCCAGCAGCCAGACGGGGGACAGGGGGATGGAGCAGTACTTC	CASSQTGDRGMEQYF
15	TRBV10-1	TRBJ1-1	-	-	TGCGCCAGGTCCCCGGGGGGGGTTCTTAAGACTGAAGCTTTCTTT	CARSPGGVLKTEAFF
14	TRBV5-8	TRBJ1-5	-	-	TGTGCCAGCAGCGCTACAGGGAGCAATCAGCCCCAGCATTTT	CASSATGSNQPQHF
15	TRBV9	TRBJ2-2	once	TRBD2	TGTGCCAGCAGGGGACTAGCGGGGGACACCGGGGAGCTGTTTTTT	CASRGLAGDTGELFF
16	TRBV19	TRBJ2-7	-	TRBD1	TGTGCCAGTAGCCATTGGACAGGGGGAACCCCCTACGAGCAGTACTTC	CASSHWTGGTPYEQYF
16	TRBV7-3	TRBJ2-1	-	TRBD2	TGTGCCAGCAGCTTAGATGGCGGGAGCTCCTACAATGAGCAGTTCTTC	CASSLDGGSSYNEQFF
16	TRBV19	TRBJ2-1	-	TRBD2	TGTGCCAGTAGTATGGCTGGACTAGCGGACTACAATGAGCAGTTCTTC	CASSMAGLADYNEQFF
14	TRBV4-1	TRBJ1-1	-	-	TGCGCCAGCAGCCAAGGACAAGAGAACACTGAAGCTTTCTTT	CASSQGQENTEAFF
13	TRBV27	TRBJ2-5	once	TRBD1	TGTGCCAGCATGGACAGGGTTGTTGAGACCCAGTACTTC	CASMDRVVETQYF
15	TRBV4-1	TRBJ2-7	-	-	TGCGCCAGCAGCCAAGGTTCCGGGACTTTCTACGAGCAGTACTTC	CASSQGSGTFYEQYF
16	TRBV5-1	TRBJ2-3	-	TRBD2	TGCGCCAGCAGCTTAAGCGGGCTAGCGGGATTAAATACGCAGTATTTT	CASSLSGLAGLNTQYF
16	TRBV7-6	TRBJ2-7	-	-	TGTGCCAGCAGCCTGGCGACAGGCAAAAGGGGCTACGAGCAGTACTTC	CASSLATGKRGYEQYF
13	TRBV19	TRBJ1-5	-	TRBD1	TGTGCCAGCCAACAGGGGGTGGTTCAGCCCCAGCATTTT	CASQQGVVQPQHF
15	TRBV27	TRBJ2-3	-	TRBD2	TGTGCCAGCAGGGGACCGGGACTAGCGGCAGATACGCAGTATTTT	CASRGPGLAADTQYF
15	TRBV5-6	TRBJ2-1	-	TRBD2	TGTGCCAGCAGCTTTTGGGGGGGGGTGGTTGATGAGCAGTTCTTC	CASSFWGGVVDEQFF
15	TRBV5-1	TRBJ2-5	-	TRBD1	TGCGCCAGCGGGGGACAGGGGACTTTGGGAGAGACCCAGTACTTC	CASGGQGTLGETQYF
16	TRBV7-9	TRBJ1-2	-	-	TGTGCCAGCAGCTTAGGTCGGGGAGGCGCGCGCTATGGCTACACCTTC	CASSLGRGGARYGYTF
16	TRBV9	TRBJ1-5	-	TRBD1	TGTGCCAGCAGTCCGCCAGGGGGGCGCTTGAGTCAGCCCCAGCATTTT	CASSPPGGRLSQPQHF
13	TRBV10-3	TRBJ2-7	-	-	TGTGCCGTGAGGACAGCCCTGAACTTTGAGCAGTACTTC	CAVRTALNFEQYF
15	TRBV7-9	TRBJ2-3	once	-	TGTGCCAGCAGCTTAGATAAGGCTAGTCGGTATACGCAGTATTTT	CASSLDKASRYTQYF
15	TRBV5-6	TRBJ2-1	-	TRBD2	TGTGCCAGCAGCGGAGGGACTAGCGGGTACAATGAGCAGTTCTTC	CASSGGTSGYNEQFF
12	TRBV11-2	TRBJ2-1	-	-	TGTGCCAGTAAACAGGCCTACAATGAGCAGTTCTTC	CASKQAYNEQFF
12	TRBV2	TRBJ2-7	few	TRBD1	TGTGCCACCCGGACAGGGCGGTACGAGCAGTACTTC	CATRTGRYEQYF
15	TRBV7-6	TRBJ2-3	-	-	TGTGCCAGCAGCTTGTTAAGTGGCAGCACAGATACGCAGTATTTT	CASSLLSGSTDTQYF
16	TRBV6-5	TRBJ2-1	-	TRBD1	TGTGCCAGCAGTTCCCAGGGACAGGGGGTAAGAAATGAGCAGTTCTTC	CASSSQGQGVRNEQFF
16	TRBV9	TRBJ2-7	-	TRBD2	TGTGCCAGCAGCGAGGGACTAGCGAGCGATAGCTACGAGCAGTACTTC	CASSEGLASDSYEQYF
16	TRBV28	TRBJ1-5	-	-	TGTGCATCGACCCGCAGGGGCCAATATAGCAATCAGCCCCAGCATTTT	CASTRRGQYSNQPQHF
14	TRBV7-9	TRBJ1-3	-	-	TGTGCCAGCAGCCAGGGTAGTGTTGGAAACACCATATATTTT	CASSQGSVGNTIYF
15	TRBV7-8	TRBJ2-1	once	TRBD1	TGTGCCAGCAGCTTGGTACAGGGGATTTACAATGAGCAGTTCTTC	CASSLVQGIYNEQFF
15	TRBV29-1	TRBJ1-5	once	-	TGCAGCGTTGAGGCGGTTTTAGGAAGCAATCAGCCCCAGCATTTT	CSVEAVLGSNQPQHF
13	TRBV7-2	TRBJ2-7	-	-	TGTGCCAGCAGCTTATACAGGGCCAACGAGCAGTACTTC	CASSLYRANEQYF
13	TRBV5-1	TRBJ2-3	-	-	TGCGCCAGCAGCCTACTCGGGACAGATACGCAGTATTTT	CASSLLGTDTQYF
11	TRBV5-1	TRBJ2-7	-	-	TGCGCCAGCTCCAATGCCTACGAGCAGTACTTC	CASSNAYEQYF
17	TRBV4-1	TRBJ2-7	-	-	TGCGCCAGCAGCCCCTCGTTCATCAGACAGCGCTCCTACGAGCAGTACTTC	CASSPSFIRQRSYEQYF
15	TRBV30	TRBJ2-7	-	TRBD2	TGTGCCTGGAGTGCCCCGACTAGCGGGCTTTACGAGCAGTACTTC	CAWSAPTSGLYEQYF
14	TRBV5-1	TRBJ2-4	-	-	TGCGCCAGCAGCTTGAGGGGGAGCAAAAACATTCAGTACTTC	CASSLRGSKNIQYF
17	TRBV2	TRBJ2-1	-	TRBD2	TGTGCCAGCAGTGAAGAAGGGCGGGGGGTTCCGGACAATGAGCAGTTCTTC	CASSEEGRGVPDNEQFF
15	TRBV4-1	TRBJ1-4	-	-	TGCGCCAGCAGCCAAGTGACTCCTTCTAAGCTAAAACTGTTTTTT	CASSQVTPSKLKLFF
13	TRBV28	TRBJ2-7	-	-	TGTGCCAGCGGCCCCACTTTGGGAGTCGAGCAGTACTTC	CASGPTLGVEQYF
14	TRBV5-1	TRBJ2-1	once	-	TGCGCCAGCAGCTCCTCTCGACTTTACAATGAGCAGTTCTTC	CASSSSRLYNEQFF
16	TRBV9	TRBJ1-2	-	-	TGTGCCAGCAGCGTAGGTGTGACAGAGAGAACCTATGGCTACACCTTC	CASSVGVTERTYGYTF
12	TRBV30	TRBJ2-1	-	-	TGTGCCTGGAGTGATGTGGGAGGCGAGCAGTTCTTC	CAWSDVGGEQFF
12	TRBV2	TRBJ2-1	-	TRBD2	TGTGCCAGCAGTGATCCTAGCGGTATTCCCCTCTTC	CASSDPSGIPLF
17	TRBV27	TRBJ2-2	-	-	TGTGCCAGCAGTTTTCAGGTCCGGACACCAAACACCGGGGAGCTGTTTTTT	CASSFQVRTPNTGELFF
11	TRBV28	TRBJ2-1	-	-	TGTGCCAGCAGTTCGAGGGATGAGCAGTTCTTC	CASSSRDEQFF